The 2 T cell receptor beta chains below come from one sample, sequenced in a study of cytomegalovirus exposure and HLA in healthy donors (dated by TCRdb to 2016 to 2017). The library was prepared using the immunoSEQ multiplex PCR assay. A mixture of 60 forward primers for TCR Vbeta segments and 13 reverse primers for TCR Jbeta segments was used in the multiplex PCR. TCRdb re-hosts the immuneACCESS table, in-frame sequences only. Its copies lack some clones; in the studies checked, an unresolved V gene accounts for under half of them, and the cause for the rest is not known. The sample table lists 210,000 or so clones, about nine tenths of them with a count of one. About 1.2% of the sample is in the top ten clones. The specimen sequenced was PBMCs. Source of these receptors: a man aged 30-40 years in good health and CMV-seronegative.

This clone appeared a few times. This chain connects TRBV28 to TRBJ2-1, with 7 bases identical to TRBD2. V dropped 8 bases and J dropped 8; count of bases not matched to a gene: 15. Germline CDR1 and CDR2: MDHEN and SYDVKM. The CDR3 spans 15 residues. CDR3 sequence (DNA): TGTGCCAGCTGCGGCTCCGGGAGGAGGGCCCATGAGCAGTTCTTC. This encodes CASCGSGRRAHEQFF.

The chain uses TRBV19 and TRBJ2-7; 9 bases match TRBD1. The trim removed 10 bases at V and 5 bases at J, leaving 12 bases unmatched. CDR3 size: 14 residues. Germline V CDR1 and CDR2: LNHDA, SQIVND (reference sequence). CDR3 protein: CATSATGGLNEQYF. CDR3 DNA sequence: TGTGCCACCAGCGCGACAGGGGGGCTCAACGAGCAGTACTTC.